The 8 T cell receptor beta chains reported below all come from one sample, sequenced in a study of cytomegalovirus exposure and HLA in healthy donors (dated 2017 in TCRdb). The library came from the immunoSEQ multiplex PCR assay. For the multiplex PCR, a mixture combining 60 forward primers for TCR Vbeta segments and 13 reverse primers for TCR Jbeta segments was used. TCRdb retrieved this table from immuneACCESS and kept in-frame rearrangements only. Not all clones are present; in checked studies, unresolved V genes account for under half, and no reason is known for the remainder. The sample yields about 100,000 clones; about 59% were counted once. The ten largest clones capture around 4% of the sample. The source material was PBMCs. Receptors originate from a man between 25 and 39 years old in good health and CMV-seropositive.

J is TRBJ1-4 and V is TRBV7-9; D is undetermined. Germline CDR1 reads SEHNR; CDR2 reads FQNEAQ (reference sequence). The CDR3 is made up of 13 amino acids. V was shortened by 8 bases and J by 0 bases, with 7 bases between the two germline ends. The DNA for the CDR3 is TGTGCCAGCTGCACATCAACTAATGAAAAACTGTTTTTT. Its protein product is CASCTSTNEKLFF.

The J gene is TRBJ2-7, the V gene TRBV7-2, with 14 bases matching TRBD2. Germline V lookup: CDR1 SGHTA, CDR2 FQGNSA. J was trimmed by 2 bases and V by 5 bases; bases with no gene match: 5. The CDR3 totals 16 residues. The CDR3 nucleotides read TGTGCCAGCAGCCCTAGACTAGCGGGGGGGGCCTACGAGCAGTACTTC. It codes for CASSPRLAGGAYEQYF.

This clone turned up a few times. The genes are TRBV5-4 and TRBJ2-3; tentative D call: TRBD2 (7 bases). The V and J ends lost 7 bases and 5 bases respectively, with 20 bases between them. The germline CDR1 and CDR2 sequences are SGHNT and YYREEE (reference sequence). The CDR3 extends over 15 amino acids. The CDR3 DNA follows: TGTGCCAGCCACTACAAGGGGGGGCCAGGAGATACGCAGTATTTT. It is translated as CASHYKGGPGDTQYF.

Regarding this clone: Other DNA sequences in this sample translate to the same CDR3. The chain has TRBV5-1 and TRBJ1-1; TRBD1 agrees at 9 bases. Looked up from germline, CDR1 is SGHRS and CDR2 is YFSETQ. This CDR3 comprises 13 residues. J gave up 4 bases and V 3 bases, and 1 base lay outside the gene matches. The DNA of the CDR3 is TGCGCCAGCAGCTCACAGGGGGCCACTGAAGCTTTCTTT. Translation gives CASSSQGATEAFF.

This chain joins TRBV11-3 and TRBJ1-3; a possible D gene is TRBD1 (6 bases). Germline CDR1 is SGHNT and CDR2 is YENEEA. The CDR3 consists of 17 residues. V was trimmed by 5 bases and J by 0 bases, leaving 17 bases between them. This CDR3 is CASSARDILLSGNTIYF. CDR3 nucleotides: TGTGCCAGCAGCGCCCGGGACATTCTTCTCTCTGGAAACACCATATATTTT.

The rearrangement links TRBV18 to TRBJ2-3, with D possibly being TRBD2 (6 bases). Germline V lookup: CDR1 KGHSH, CDR2 LQKENI. V lost 6 bases, J lost 2 bases, and 18 bases lay in between. The CDR3 runs to 16 residues. CDR3 in DNA: TGTGCCAGCTCTCCTACCGGGGGACCTCCCACAGATACGCAGTATTTT. Amino acid sequence: CASSPTGGPPTDTQYF.

The genes are TRBV15 and TRBJ1-5; tentative D call: TRBD1 (5 bases). This CDR3 is built from 14 residues. Trimming stripped 1 base from V and 5 bases from J, with 9 bases between. In germline, CDR1 is LNHNV, CDR2 YYDKDF (reference sequence). The CDR3 region is CATSRALGDQPQHF. In DNA form, the CDR3 reads TGTGCCACCAGCAGAGCTTTAGGGGATCAGCCCCAGCATTTT.

This clone has more than one count but fewer than ten. The chain recombines TRBV6-1 with TRBJ1-1, with D uncertain. Germline V gene data show CDR1 as MNHNS and CDR2 as SASEGT. The CDR3 loop spans 12 amino acids. The V and J ends lost 4 bases and 10 bases respectively, with 13 bases between them. CDR3 sequence reads: CASSGVSERAFF. CDR3 DNA sequence: TGTGCCAGCAGTGGGGTATCGGAGCGAGCTTTCTTT.